Sequencing of this TCR beta chain was carried out in a study of shared clonotypes between healthy human individuals. Trimming shortened V by 5 bases and J by 10 bases, and 20 bases separated the two germline ends. The CDR3 contains 14 residues. CDR1 and CDR2 (germline): MDHEN, SYDVKM. Sequenced by immunoSEQ multiplex PCR; TCRdb stores in-frame clones only, minus some. The table has some 240,000 clones, 65% to 70% seen once. Healthy HIV-negative adults with no recent acute infections or vaccinations were recruited as donors. J is TRBJ1-1 and V is TRBV28; D not certain. Material: memory CD4+ T cells sorted from blood. Subset defined: CD45RA-negative fraction. This sequence originates from a man in his thirties or forties in good health. CDR3 amino acids: CASSPHGPDGGAFF. The CDR3 nucleotides read TGTGCCAGCAGTCCTCACGGGCCCGACGGAGGAGCTTTCTTT.